The rows below give T cell receptor beta chains drawn from one sample of a study of cytomegalovirus exposure and HLA in healthy donors. The repertoire was sequenced with immunoSEQ multiplex PCR; TCRdb's copy has only in-frame clones and lacks some. Of more than 200,000 clones in the sample, 87% were seen once. Input material: PBMCs. The origin of the receptors is a man aged 18 to 35 in good health and CMV-seropositive. Each CDR3 is given with its conserved first and last residue. Each record gives: D gene, J gene, clone size, V gene, CDR3 length, CDR3 protein, CDR3 DNA. The D gene is left open where the match is weak. Some rows have no size entry. The others give once, few or many, or a class for an expanded clone.

- TRBJ2-2 - TRBV27 14 CASSLWRFTGELFF TGTGCCAGCAGTTTATGGCGTTTCACCGGGGAGCTGTTTTTT
- TRBJ2-3 once TRBV7-8 13 CASSPRRGDTQYF TGTGCCAGCAGCCCCCGGCGGGGCGATACGCAGTATTTT
- TRBJ2-7 - TRBV28 12 CASNGLPHEQYF TGTGCCAGCAATGGACTACCCCACGAGCAGTACTTC
- TRBJ2-2 - TRBV7-7 14 CASSNYPESGELFF TGTGCCAGCAGCAACTACCCTGAGTCGGGGGAGCTGTTTTTT
- TRBJ2-7 - TRBV9 13 CASSPSTTYEQYF TGTGCCAGCAGCCCCTCGACCACCTACGAGCAGTACTTC
- TRBJ2-5 - TRBV5-6 13 CASSLGGRETQYF TGTGCCAGCAGCTTGGGGGGCCGGGAGACCCAGTACTTC
- TRBJ1-2 few TRBV27 13 CASSFRDSRGYTF TGTGCCAGCAGTTTTCGGGATTCACGTGGCTACACCTTC
- TRBJ2-7 - TRBV6-5 12 CATLDGAYEQYF TGTGCCACCTTAGACGGAGCCTACGAGCAGTACTTC
TRBD2 TRBJ2-1 - TRBV6-6 16 CASTSPGLGVHNEQFF TGTGCCAGCACCTCACCCGGACTAGGGGTACATAATGAGCAGTTCTTC
TRBD1 TRBJ1-2 many TRBV18 13 CASSLGTGDGYTF TGTGCCAGCTCACTTGGGACAGGGGATGGCTACACCTTC
- TRBJ2-7 - TRBV30 13 CAWSGRGAYEQYF TGTGCCTGGAGCGGCAGGGGGGCCTACGAGCAGTACTTC
- TRBJ2-7 once TRBV14 15 CASSQDTGHTHEQYF TGTGCCAGCAGCCAAGATACGGGACATACCCACGAGCAGTACTTC
TRBD1 TRBJ1-4 - TRBV27 13 CASSHGQGGKLFF TGTGCCAGCAGTCATGGACAGGGTGGAAAACTGTTTTTT
TRBD2 TRBJ2-5 - TRBV27 13 CASSHGLAETQYF TGTGCCAGCAGCCATGGACTAGCAGAGACCCAGTACTTC
- TRBJ1-1 - TRBV30 11 CAWMKNTEAFF TGTGCCTGGATGAAGAACACTGAAGCTTTCTTT
- TRBJ1-1 few TRBV7-9 14 CASSLGHTNTEAFF TGTGCCAGCAGCTTGGGACATACGAACACTGAAGCTTTCTTT
- TRBJ1-1 - TRBV5-5 14 CASSWEGGNTEAFF TGTGCCAGCAGCTGGGAGGGGGGAAATACTGAAGCTTTCTTT
TRBD1 TRBJ2-7 - TRBV6-1 14 CASSPWDRVYEQYF TGTGCCAGCAGTCCGTGGGACAGGGTTTACGAGCAGTACTTC
- TRBJ1-5 - TRBV6-1 15 CASSEYLGSNQPQHF TGTGCCAGCAGTGAATATCTAGGGAGCAATCAGCCCCAGCATTTT
TRBD1 TRBJ1-2 - TRBV6-5 16 CASSSKQTGVRYGYTF TGTGCCAGCAGTTCAAAACAGACAGGGGTTCGGTATGGCTACACCTTC
- TRBJ1-1 - TRBV30 13 CACKSERNTEAFF TGTGCCTGTAAATCCGAAAGGAACACTGAAGCTTTCTTT
- TRBJ2-3 once TRBV5-6 18 CASSLGVGGDPSTDTQYF TGTGCCAGCAGCTTGGGTGTGGGGGGAGATCCTAGCACAGATACGCAGTATTTT
TRBD2 TRBJ2-1 - TRBV6-5 15 CASSYSASGNNEQFF TGTGCCAGCAGTTACTCGGCTAGCGGGAACAATGAGCAGTTCTTC
- TRBJ2-3 - TRBV2 11 CASSGRVTQYF TGTGCCAGCTCCGGGAGAGTTACGCAGTATTTT
TRBD2 TRBJ2-1 - TRBV5-4 13 CASGLAGANEQFF TGTGCCAGCGGCCTAGCGGGTGCAAATGAGCAGTTCTTC
- TRBJ1-2 few TRBV10-3 13 CAIRQDSNYGYTF TGTGCCATCAGGCAGGACAGTAACTATGGCTACACCTTC
- TRBJ2-1 - TRBV4-1 14 CASSSTSYYNEQFF TGCGCCAGCAGCTCCACATCCTACTACAATGAGCAGTTCTTC
- TRBJ1-5 - TRBV28 15 CASSAGRGVSQPQHF TGTGCCAGCAGTGCCGGGAGGGGCGTGAGTCAGCCCCAGCATTTT
- TRBJ1-4 - TRBV5-6 13 CASQGGRNEKLFF TGTGCCAGCCAGGGAGGGAGGAATGAAAAACTGTTTTTT
- TRBJ2-2 - TRBV10-3 11 CATAGAVALFF TGTGCCACCGCAGGGGCTGTAGCGCTGTTTTTT
TRBD1 TRBJ2-7 - TRBV4-1 16 CASSRRTGGSSYEQYF TGCGCCAGCAGCCGCCGAACAGGGGGGAGCTCCTACGAGCAGTACTTC
- TRBJ1-1 - TRBV12-5 14 CASGFGQTNTEAFF TGTGCTAGTGGTTTCGGCCAGACTAACACTGAAGCTTTCTTT
- TRBJ1-5 - TRBV28 11 CASSYEEPQHF TGTGCCAGCAGTTATGAGGAGCCCCAGCATTTT
- TRBJ2-7 - TRBV19 19 CASSISIGQSRTRAIEQYF TGTGCCAGTAGTATCTCGATAGGCCAGTCCCGGACACGAGCCATCGAGCAGTACTTC
- TRBJ1-3 - TRBV5-1 14 CASSLGGSGNTIYF TGCGCCAGCAGCTTGGGTGGCTCTGGAAACACCATATATTTT
- TRBJ2-7 - TRBV6-5 13 CASSRGGINEQYF TGTGCCAGCAGCAGGGGAGGTATCAACGAGCAGTACTTC
- TRBJ1-2 - TRBV6-4 12 CASSDRNYGYTF TGTGCCAGCAGTGACAGAAACTATGGCTACACCTTC
- TRBJ1-1 - TRBV20-1 10 CSAPETEAFF TGCAGTGCCCCCGAGACTGAAGCTTTCTTT
TRBD2 TRBJ2-7 - TRBV30 16 CAWSGTSGRALYEQYF TGTGCCTGGAGCGGGACTAGCGGGAGGGCCCTGTACGAGCAGTACTTC
TRBD1 TRBJ1-1 - TRBV19 14 CASSIPPGGSEAFF TGTGCCAGTAGTATCCCACCAGGGGGCTCTGAAGCTTTCTTT
- TRBJ1-2 - TRBV7-8 14 CASSPESGSYGYTF TGTGCCAGCAGCCCCGAATCAGGGAGCTATGGCTACACCTTC
- TRBJ1-5 few TRBV21-1 14 CASSKWQSNQPQHF TGTGCCAGCAGCAAATGGCAGAGCAATCAGCCCCAGCATTTT
TRBD1 TRBJ2-7 few TRBV5-4 13 CATKTGGKIEQYF TGTGCCACCAAGACAGGGGGGAAGATCGAGCAGTACTTC
TRBD2 TRBJ2-1 - TRBV19 15 CASSTGLAGGNEQFF TGTGCCAGTAGTACCGGACTAGCGGGAGGAAATGAGCAGTTCTTC